Below, 26 T cell receptor beta chains from the same sample are listed, as sequenced in a study of identical twins' blood T cells. MiXCR, applied by TCRdb to the 5' RACE reads, yields one record per CDR3 protein. Here the sample spans 350,000 to 400,000 distinct CDR3 sequences, more than 25% being singletons. Material for sequencing was PBMCs. All receptors derive from a woman aged 18-50 years in good health.

This clonotype was observed many times. This chain's CDR3 is CASSPGGGGGYTF. In DNA, the CDR3 is TGTGCCAGCAGCCCAGGAGGGGGCGGTGGCTACACCTTC. The V call is TRBV11-2, the J call TRBJ1-2; TRBD1 aligns across 7 bases. The junction had 7 bases not matched to a gene; V was cut back by 5 bases and J by 7 bases. The CDR3 has 13 residues. Germline V gene data show CDR1 as SGHAT and CDR2 as FQNNGV.

This clonotype was detected only a few times. CDR3 residues: CASSLPLNPDRSYEQYF. The CDR3, as DNA: TGTGCCAGCAGTTTGCCCCTAAACCCCGACAGGTCCTACGAGCAGTACTTC. The chain recombines TRBV28 with TRBJ2-7, with a weak D call TRBD1 (6 bases). The CDR3 extends over 17 amino acids. Germline CDR1 and CDR2: MDHEN and SYDVKM. V lost 3 bases and J 1 base, leaving 19 bases between the germline ends.

This clonotype was found a few times. This chain uses TRBV10-3 with TRBJ1-2, with D possibly matching TRBD1 (6 bases). Between the trimmed V and J ends, which lost 10 bases and 4 bases, there was a span of 10 bases. This CDR3 region has 11 residues. CDR1 and CDR2 from the germline V gene are ENHRY and SYGVKD. The CDR3 loop reads CATGQSYGYTF. The CDR3 DNA reads TGTGCCACCGGACAGTCCTATGGCTACACCTTC.

The CDR3 region has the DNA TGTGCCAGCAGGAGGACTGGGAGCTCCTACAATGAGCAGTTCTTC. Residues: CASRRTGSSYNEQFF. V usage is TRBV3-1 and J usage is TRBJ2-1; tentatively, D is TRBD2 (5 bases). In germline, CDR1 is LGHDT, CDR2 YNNKEL (reference sequence). The CDR3 consists of 15 residues. The ends were cut back, 6 bases at V and 0 bases at J, with 12 bases in the middle.

The V and J genes are TRBV6-4 and TRBJ2-1, with D perhaps TRBD2 (5 bases). V was pared by 1 base and J by 0 bases, with 10 bases between. From germline, CDR1 is MRHNA and CDR2 SNTAGT. This CDR3 has 16 amino acids. CDR3 region: CASSDYTAASYNEQFF. The DNA for the CDR3 is TGTGCCAGCAGTGACTATACAGCGGCCTCCTACAATGAGCAGTTCTTC.

This sequence joins TRBV29-1 and TRBJ2-5, with D maybe TRBD2 (7 bases). CDR3 length: 13 amino acids. CDR1 SQVTM and CDR2 ANQGSEA come from the germline V gene. V lost 6 bases to trimming and J lost 5 bases, with 16 bases between them. The DNA of the CDR3 is TGCAGCGTAACGGGGGGCATAGTGGAGACCCAGTACTTC. It yields the protein CSVTGGIVETQYF.

The chain combines TRBV7-2 with TRBJ2-1, with D tentatively TRBD2 (5 bases). The germline V and J ends were trimmed by 4 bases and 0 bases, with 10 bases remaining between them. The CDR3 has 15 residues. Looked up from germline, CDR1 is SGHTA and CDR2 is FQGNSA. The CDR3 is CASSSLGSSYNEQFF. The CDR3 DNA reads as TGTGCCAGCAGCTCACTGGGGAGCTCCTACAATGAGCAGTTCTTC.

This chain links TRBV9 with TRBJ1-4, with a possible D match to TRBD1 (6 bases). CDR3 length: 15 residues. Per the germline V gene, CDR1 is SGDLS and CDR2 is YYNGEE. V lost 0 bases and J lost 10, with 16 bases in between. The CDR3 region has the DNA TGTGCCAGCAGCGTAGTCAGGGGCGCGCAAGGAAAACTGTTTTTT. Translation: CASSVVRGAQGKLFF.

To note about this clonotype: This sequence may be a read error, since a much larger clone differs from it by one base. This chain links TRBV12-3 or TRBV12-4 with TRBJ1-3; D unclear. This CDR3 has 14 amino acids. The DNA for the CDR3 is TGTGCCAGCAGTGCCGATTGGAATGGAGACACCATATATTTT. It translates to CASSADWNGDTIYF.

The chain is built from TRBV5-6 and TRBJ2-3, with 14 bases identical to TRBD2. Trimming at V came to 0 bases and at J to 13 bases, leaving 4 bases not matched to a gene. Germline V gene data show CDR1 as SGHDT and CDR2 as YYEEEE. This CDR3 spans 14 amino acids. The CDR3 DNA reads as TGTGCCAGCAGCTTGGGACTAGCGGGGGGGCAGGAGTATTTT. Encoded protein: CASSLGLAGGQEYF.

V usage is TRBV5-5 and J usage is TRBJ2-2, with D unresolved. Germline CDR1 and CDR2: SGHKS and YYEKEE (reference sequence). The CDR3 is made up of 13 amino acids. The V gene lost 0 bases and the J gene lost 10 bases, with 10 bases spanning the gap. The CDR3 spells CASSLAGSPELFF. In DNA form, the CDR3 reads TGTGCCAGCAGCTTGGCAGGATCCCCGGAGCTGTTTTTT.

This sequence joins TRBV18 and TRBJ2-1, with D uncertain. CDR1 KGHSH and CDR2 LQKENI come from the germline V gene. V was trimmed by 3 bases and J by 6 bases, leaving 18 bases between them. The CDR3 has 16 residues. CDR3 sequence: CASSPIMGGSGNEQFF. CDR3 nucleotide sequence: TGTGCCAGCTCACCCATCATGGGCGGATCTGGCAATGAGCAGTTCTTC.

A few counts support this clonotype. The gene calls are TRBV29-1 and TRBJ2-7, with 7 bases fitting TRBD2. The germline gives CDR1 SQVTM, CDR2 ANQGSEA. This CDR3 spans 11 amino acids. With 4 bases clipped from V and 7 bases from J, the junction kept 4 bases outside the gene matches. CDR3 residues: CSVGGSGEQYF. The CDR3 nucleotides are TGCAGCGTTGGGGGTAGCGGGGAGCAGTACTTC.

This clonotype was detected only a few times. This rearrangement joins TRBV29-1 to TRBJ2-2; 11 bases are a match to TRBD2. The trim removed 7 bases at V and 5 bases at J, leaving 6 bases unmatched. The CDR3 consists of 14 residues. CDR1 is SQVTM and CDR2 is ANQGSEA in the germline V gene. Here the CDR3 reads CSAKGLAATGELFF. CDR3 coding DNA: TGCAGCGCGAAGGGACTAGCGGCTACCGGGGAGCTGTTTTTT.

The rearrangement joins TRBV5-1 to TRBJ1-5; weak D call: TRBD1 (6 bases). CDR1 and CDR2 from the germline V gene are SGHRS and YFSETQ. The CDR3 length is 16 residues. With 4 bases removed from V and 0 bases from J, the gap between germline ends came to 14 bases. CDR3 protein: CASSPGPTGSNQPQHF. The CDR3 nucleotides read TGCGCCAGCAGCCCGGGACCGACAGGTAGCAATCAGCCCCAGCATTTT.

This clonotype was recorded many times. The V call is TRBV20-1, the J call TRBJ1-2, with D possibly TRBD1 on 6 matching bases. V gave up 1 base and J gave up 5 bases, with 20 bases separating them. Germline loops: CDR1 DFQATT, CDR2 SNEGSKA (reference sequence). CDR3 size: 16 residues. The CDR3 region has the DNA TGCAGTGCTAGAGCTCCGGACAGACTCTTGTTGTATGGCTACACCTTC. Its protein is CSARAPDRLLLYGYTF.

There are many counts of this clonotype. This rearrangement joins TRBV9 to TRBJ1-1; no definite D call. Germline V gene data show CDR1 as SGDLS and CDR2 as YYNGEE. V was cut by 4 bases and J by 3 bases, with 16 bases left in between. The CDR3 is 15 residues long. The CDR3 region is CASSPRVGWDTEAFF. DNA of the CDR3: TGTGCCAGCAGCCCCCGGGTAGGGTGGGACACTGAAGCTTTCTTT. The entire variable domain, with the rest obtained from reference TRBV9 and TRBJ1-1, is as follows: DSGVTQTPKHLITATGQRVTLRCSPRSGDLSVYWYQQSLDQGLQFLIQYYNGEERAKGNILERFSAQQFPDLHSELNLSSLELGDSALYFCASSPRVGWDTEAFFGQGTRLTVV.

This clonotype has just a few counts. The rearrangement links TRBV5-5 to TRBJ2-7; D perhaps matches TRBD1 (5 bases). There are 15 residues in the CDR3. CDR1 and CDR2 (germline): SGHKS, YYEKEE (reference sequence). V was clipped by 5 bases and J by 3 bases, with 18 bases between them. In nucleotides, the CDR3 is TGTGCCAGCAGTCTGTCGTCAGGGCCTTACTACGAGCAGTACTTC. It specifies CASSLSSGPYYEQYF.

This clonotype was seen only a few times. CDR3 sequence reads: CASSFGQGEQYF. CDR3 DNA: TGTGCCAGCAGCTTTGGACAGGGTGAGCAGTACTTC. This rearrangement joins TRBV5-6 to TRBJ2-7, with 8 bases aligning to TRBD1. Per the germline V gene, CDR1 is SGHDT and CDR2 is YYEEEE. CDR3 length equals 12 residues. V shed 2 bases and J 7 bases; nucleotides not matched to a gene: 2.

The chain has TRBV11-2 and TRBJ2-1, with 13 nucleotides matching TRBD2. Trimming took 2 bases from V and 7 from J; bases not matched to a gene: 5. The CDR3 has 16 residues. CDR1 is SGHAT, CDR2 FQNNGV, per germline. CDR3: CASSLLGTSGKNEQFF. DNA of the CDR3: TGTGCCAGCAGCTTATTGGGGACTAGCGGGAAGAATGAGCAGTTCTTC.

The rearrangement joins TRBV10-3 to TRBJ1-6; no clear D gene. This CDR3 comprises 13 residues. The V end was cut by 2 bases, the J end by 8 bases, with 7 bases between. CDR1 and CDR2 from the germline V gene are ENHRY and SYGVKD. CDR3 in amino acids: CAISEQRDSPLHF. Here the CDR3 DNA reads TGTGCCATCAGTGAGCAGAGAGATTCACCCCTCCACTTT.

This clonotype occurred once. The rearrangement links TRBV20-1 to TRBJ1-4; D not certain. Trimming took off 5 bases at V and 8 bases at J, with 15 bases between the two ends. This CDR3 comprises 13 residues. Germline CDR1 and CDR2: DFQATT and SNEGSKA (reference sequence). The CDR3 coding sequence is TGCAGTGCTTGGGGAAGAGGTAGCGAAAAACTGTTTTTT. It translates to CSAWGRGSEKLFF.

The V call is TRBV7-9, the J call TRBJ1-6; TRBD1 might be the D (6 bases). The CDR3 consists of 15 residues. Trimming removed 4 bases at V and 9 bases at J, with 16 bases between. Germline CDR1 reads SEHNR; CDR2 reads FQNEAQ (reference sequence). DNA for the CDR3: TGTGCCAGCAGCTCCTCCGGGACATTGGTTTCACCCCTCCACTTT. Its translation is CASSSSGTLVSPLHF.

The rearrangement joins TRBV29-1 to TRBJ2-1; the match to TRBD2 covers 10 bases. CDR1 and CDR2 (germline): SQVTM, ANQGSEA. This CDR3 contains 12 residues. Trimming removed 6 bases from V and 4 bases from J; junction bases left unmatched: 0. The CDR3 sequence is CSVLAGYNEQFF. CDR3 DNA sequence: TGCAGCGTACTAGCGGGGTACAATGAGCAGTTCTTC.

Turning to this clonotype: The junction does not match germline at one end; this may be a read error. The rearrangement uses TRBV29-1 and TRBJ2-1, with D perhaps matching TRBD1 or TRBD2 (5 bases each). Germline CDR1 is SQVTM and CDR2 is ANQGSEA. The CDR3 contains 16 residues. As DNA, the CDR3 is TGCAGCGCCGAGGGGTCGGCGGACTCCCTTTACAATGATCAGTTCTTC. This encodes CSAEGSADSLYNDQFF.

In this sample, this clonotype turned up a few times. This chain joins TRBV7-9 and TRBJ2-4, with D tentatively TRBD1 (6 bases). The germline CDR1 and CDR2 sequences are SEHNR and FQNEAQ (reference sequence). This CDR3 is built from 14 residues. V gave up 2 bases and J gave up 7 bases, with 12 bases separating them. In nucleotides, the CDR3 is TGTGCCAGCAGCTTAACAGGGTCAATGAACATTCAGTACTTC. It translates to CASSLTGSMNIQYF.